These 8 T cell receptor beta chains were sequenced from one sample in a study of shared clonotypes between healthy human individuals. Sequencing was performed with immunoSEQ multiplex PCR; in TCRdb, only in-frame clones are kept and a portion is missing. The sample includes 2 million to 2.5 million clones, 93% seen only once; the top ten take about 0.37%. The source material was naive CD4+ T cells from PBMCs. Subset reported: CD45RA+ positively selected. These receptor sequences come from a young man in good health. Some clones in this sample may be carry-over from other donors' samples.

This sequence joins TRBV6-4 and TRBJ1-6; D is perhaps TRBD1 (5 bases). The germline V gene has CDR1 MRHNA and CDR2 SNTAGT. There are 15 residues in the CDR3. Trimming took off 0 bases at V and 9 bases at J, with 12 bases between the two ends. This CDR3 reads CASSDSGQGGSPLHF. The CDR3 nucleotides are TGTGCCAGCAGTGACTCAGGGCAGGGCGGTTCACCCCTCCACTTT.

This clone was observed a single time. This chain uses TRBV15 with TRBJ2-7; D remains unclear. This CDR3 has 15 residues. Trimming cost V 0 bases and J 8 bases, with 17 bases left between them. The germline CDR1 and CDR2 sequences are LNHNV and YYDKDF (reference sequence). CDR3 DNA: TGTGCCACCAGCAGAGATCCCCGGCAATGGCAGCAGCAGTACTTC. The encoded protein is CATSRDPRQWQQQYF.

The chain employs TRBV27 and TRBJ1-2; the D gene is possibly TRBD1 (6 bases). The germline CDR1 and CDR2 sequences are MNHEY and SMNVEV (reference sequence). CDR3 length equals 12 residues. V lost 5 bases and J lost 4, with 8 bases in between. Here the CDR3 reads CASSKGGYGYTF. CDR3 nucleotide sequence: TGTGCCAGCAGTAAGGGGGGCTATGGCTACACCTTC.

The genes are TRBV11-2 and TRBJ2-1, with TRBD2 matching 9 bases. CDR3 length: 14 residues. Germline trimming cut 4 bases from V and 2 bases from J; bases unmatched to any gene: 0. CDR1 and CDR2 from the germline V gene are SGHAT and FQNNGV. The CDR3 DNA follows: TGTGCCAGCAGCTCTAGCGGGACCTACAATGAGCAGTTCTTC. Translating it yields CASSSSGTYNEQFF.

The chain employs TRBV7-3 and TRBJ1-1, with D maybe TRBD1 (5 bases). This CDR3 has 13 residues. V was shortened by 4 bases and J by 5 bases, with 11 bases between the two germline ends. CDR1 and CDR2 from the germline V gene are SGHTA and FQGTGA. CDR3 coding DNA: TGTGCCAGCAGCTCCCCAGGGAGGACTGAAGCTTTCTTT. Encoded protein: CASSSPGRTEAFF.

The V and J genes are TRBV6-4 and TRBJ1-1; no clear D gene. This CDR3 has 14 residues. Germline CDR1 MRHNA, CDR2 SNTAGT. V shed 2 bases and J shed 4 bases, with 11 bases lying between them. The CDR3 spells CASSDEAAGTEAFF. In DNA form, the CDR3 reads TGTGCCAGCAGTGACGAGGCGGCAGGCACTGAAGCTTTCTTT.

The rearrangement joins TRBV5-1 to TRBJ2-5, with TRBD2 identical over 8 bases. With V trimmed by 0 bases and J by 5 bases, 6 bases remained unmatched. CDR1 is SGHRS, CDR2 YFSETQ, per germline. The CDR3 extends over 15 amino acids. In nucleotides, the CDR3 is TGCGCCAGCAGCTTGGGTGGAGCGGGAGTGGAGACCCAGTACTTC. Translation gives CASSLGGAGVETQYF. Together with reference TRBV5-1 and TRBJ2-5, the CDR3 gives the full variable domain: KAGVTQTPRYLIKTRGQQVTLSCSPISGHRSVSWYQQTPGQGLQFLFEYFSETQRNKGNFPGRFSGRQFSNSRSEMNVSTLELGDSALYLCASSLGGAGVETQYFGPGTRLLVL.

The chain carries TRBV5-4 and TRBJ2-5, with D uncertain. Trimming removed 0 bases at V and 2 bases at J, with 5 bases between. Germline loops: CDR1 SGHNT, CDR2 YYREEE (reference sequence). CDR3 length: 13 amino acids. In DNA, the CDR3 is TGTGCCAGCAGCTTGGTTATTCAAGAGACCCAGTACTTC. Its protein product is CASSLVIQETQYF. The variable domain in full, completed from reference TRBV5-4 and TRBJ2-5, reads ETGVTQSPTHLIKTRGQQVTLRCSSQSGHNTVSWYQQALGQGPQFIFQYYREEENGRGNFPPRFSGLQFPNYSSELNVNALELDDSALYLCASSLVIQETQYFGPGTRLLVL.